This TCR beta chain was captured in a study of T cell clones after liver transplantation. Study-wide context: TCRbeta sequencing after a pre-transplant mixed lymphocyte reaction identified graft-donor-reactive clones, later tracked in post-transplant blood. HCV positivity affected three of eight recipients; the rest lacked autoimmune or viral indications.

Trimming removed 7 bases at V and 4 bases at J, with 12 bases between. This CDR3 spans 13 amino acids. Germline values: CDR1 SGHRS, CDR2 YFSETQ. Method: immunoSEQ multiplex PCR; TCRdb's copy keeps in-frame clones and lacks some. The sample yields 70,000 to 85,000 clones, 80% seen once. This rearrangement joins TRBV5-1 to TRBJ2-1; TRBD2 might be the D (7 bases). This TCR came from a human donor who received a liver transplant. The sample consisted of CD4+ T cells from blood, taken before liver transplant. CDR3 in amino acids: CASGEGGYNEQFF. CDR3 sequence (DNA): TGCGCCAGCGGGGAGGGGGGATACAATGAGCAGTTCTTC.